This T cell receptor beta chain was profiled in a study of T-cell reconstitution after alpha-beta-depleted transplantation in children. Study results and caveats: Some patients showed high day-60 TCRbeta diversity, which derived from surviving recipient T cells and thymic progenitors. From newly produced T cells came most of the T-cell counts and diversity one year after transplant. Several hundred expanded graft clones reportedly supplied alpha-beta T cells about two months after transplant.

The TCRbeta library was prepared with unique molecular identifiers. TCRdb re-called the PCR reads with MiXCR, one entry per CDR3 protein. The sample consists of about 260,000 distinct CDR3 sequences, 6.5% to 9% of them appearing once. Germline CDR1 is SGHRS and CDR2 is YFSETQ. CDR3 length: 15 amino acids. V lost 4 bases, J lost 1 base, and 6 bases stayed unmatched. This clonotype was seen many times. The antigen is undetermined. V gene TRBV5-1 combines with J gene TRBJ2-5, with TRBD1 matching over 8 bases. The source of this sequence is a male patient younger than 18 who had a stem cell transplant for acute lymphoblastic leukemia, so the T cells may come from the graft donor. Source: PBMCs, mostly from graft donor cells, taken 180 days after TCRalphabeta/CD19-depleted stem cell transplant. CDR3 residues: CASSGGTGFQETQYF. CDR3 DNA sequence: TGCGCCAGCAGCGGCGGGACAGGCTTCCAAGAGACCCAGTACTTC.